A few counts support the clone carrying this T cell receptor (beta chain). A single record per CDR3 protein comes from TCRdb applying MiXCR to the RACE reads. The data contain about 39,000 distinct CDR3 sequences, about an eighth of them singletons. The sample's time point: pre-sensitization, week 0. Treatment noted: therapeutic diphenylcyclopropenone sensitization with weekly scalp DPC. Per germline, CDR1 KGHSH and CDR2 LQKENI. Trimming shortened V by 5 bases and J by 3 bases, and 4 bases separated the two germline ends. The CDR3 sequence is 11 residues long. These data originate in a study of human T cells and chemical hapten exposure.

The TCR sequence derives from a woman aged 30 to 39 with alopecia areata. Some clones in this sample may be carry-over from other donors' samples. The chain carries TRBV18 and TRBJ2-5; D remains unclear. The source material was whole blood, sampled in connection with sensitization to the hapten diphenylcyclopropenone (DPC). The CDR3 reads CASSVEETQYF. The CDR3 DNA reads TGTGCCAGCTCAGTCGAAGAGACCCAGTACTTC. The full variable domain, its missing parts supplied by reference TRBV18 and TRBJ2-5, is NAGVMQNPRHLVRRRGQEARLRCSPMKGHSHVYWYRQLPEEGLKFMVYLQKENIIDESGMPKERFSAEFPKEGPSILRIQQVVRGDSAAYFCASSVEETQYFGPGTRLLVL.